This T cell receptor (beta chain) was sequenced for a study of OX40 agonist ivuxolimab in advanced cancers. The overall study: The patients received ivuxolimab by intravenous route every 2 weeks at 0.01 to 10 mg/kg.

Overall study findings and caveats: Not determined was the antigen specificity of the expanded peripheral T cells. Clonal expansion was seen in CD4+ and CD8+ blood T cells by week 6 at 0.1 to 3.0 mg/kg.

Some clones are missing from TCRdb's copy, which holds only in-frame ones; the method was immunoSEQ multiplex PCR. Here the sample spans tens of thousands of clones, 75% to 90% being singletons. The CDR3 has 16 amino acids. The germline V gene has CDR1 LNHDA and CDR2 SQIVND (reference sequence). V was trimmed by 6 bases and J by 5 bases, leaving 22 bases between them. This clone is medium-sized. Its antigen is currently unknown. This sequence originates from an adult with an advanced solid tumor such as melanoma, head and neck, liver or kidney cancer. The material was CD4+ or CD8+ T cells sorted from blood, obtained in a trial of the OX40 agonist ivuxolimab. This rearrangement joins TRBV19 to TRBJ1-1; D might be TRBD1 (5 bases). The CDR3 region is CASSPLDSTKGTEAFF. The CDR3 bases are TGTGCCAGTAGCCCCTTAGACTCCACCAAGGGGACTGAAGCTTTCTTT. Full variable domain (outside the CDR3, taken from reference TRBV19 and TRBJ1-1): DGGITQSPKYLFRKEGQNVTLSCEQNLNHDAMYWYRQDPGQGLRLIYYSQIVNDFQKGDIAEGYSVSREKKESFPLTVTSAQKNPTAFYLCASSPLDSTKGTEAFFGQGTRLTVV.